This T cell receptor beta chain was documented in a study of cytomegalovirus exposure and HLA in healthy donors (dated by TCRdb to 2017 to 2019). Concerning the study at large: An earlier analysis of 587 of the donors reported more than 250 Gb of sequence data and some 100 million unique TCR beta sequences from about 180 million T cells. An early release that covered 640 HLA-typed donors contained approximately 300 gigabases of sequencing data and tens of millions of unique TCR sequences. Of the roughly 420 genotyped donors, 65% to 90% were placed in the genetic ancestry cluster associated with self-reported Caucasian donors. The study was designed to test whether signatures of past pathogen exposure could be identified by cataloging public T cell receptors. The T cell repertoires of 666 subjects were profiled by immunosequencing and related to cytomegalovirus serostatus. Along with the approximately 670-subject first cohort, a separate validation cohort of more than 90 different subjects was used. High-throughput TCR immunosequencing, statistical association of individual TCRs with disease status, and machine learning were combined to predict cytomegalovirus infection status. In a later analysis, previously published TCR beta repertoires from fewer than 750 donors were re-analyzed and high-resolution HLA genotyping was added so that TCR occurrence patterns could be studied. In the later analysis, no new phenotypic data were used to find candidate immune exposures; instead, reliance was placed on TCR beta sequences and their occurrence across donors. An earlier analysis of approximately 630 of the donors applied high-throughput TCR beta sequencing to assess whether each TCR beta V gene segment acted as functional or pseudogenic. Alongside the repertoire data, information on donor age, sex, ethnicity and CMV serostatus was compiled. A later genetic analysis used genome-wide SNP genotypes for about 65% of the 666 donors, treating that subset as a discovery cohort. All discovery cohort repertoires had been generated using a single sequencing platform. HLA typing covered class I and class II loci at four-digit resolution. Typing coverage differed by locus: A, B, C, DRB1 and DQB1 were typed in about 620-640 donors, DQA1 in around 500, DPA1 in 600 to 610, and DPB1 in approximately 450. Several DR-DQ haplotypes were handled as single units for association and clustering, since linkage in the cohort was strong. On average, roughly 240,000 unique TCR beta nucleotide sequences were sequenced per donor among 350 to 400 genotyped donors of the cohort, with roughly 18% of those sequences being non-productive.

The cohort was made up of around 720 healthy bone marrow donors. All cohort members were sampled while nominally healthy, although unrecorded immune exposures were likely present. The donor was CMV seropositive and belonged to the group of 250 to 300 seropositive cohort members. Each donor provided a peripheral blood sample, and peripheral blood mononuclear cells were used for TCR beta sequencing. Genomic DNA was extracted from the blood cell samples with the Qiagen DNeasy Blood Extraction Kit. The library came from the immunoSEQ multiplex PCR assay. A mixture of 60 forward primers for TCR Vbeta segments and 13 reverse primers for TCR Jbeta segments was used in the multiplex PCR. Amplification of the CDR3 region of rearranged TCR beta genes was performed with a multiplex PCR assay on genomic DNA. On the Illumina HiSeq System, the amplified TCR beta libraries were sequenced as 87-base-pair reads. The paper's data handling went like this. Across the 670 or so repertoires, a later analysis counted 75 million to 90 million unique TCR beta chains, around 10 million of which were shared by at least two donors. Raw reads were error-corrected and collapsed into unique sequences by a nearest-neighbor algorithm in which closely related sequences were merged to remove PCR and sequencing errors. To assign V, D and J gene segments, CDR3 sequences were aligned to IMGT reference sequences. Each retained sequence needed at least a six-nucleotide match to both a V gene segment and a J gene segment. Rearrangements were called productive when the CDR3 lacked stop codons and stayed in frame with V and J; all others were non-productive. Following IMGT convention, CDR3 was defined as the stretch from the second conserved V-encoded cysteine up to the conserved J-encoded phenylalanine. The earlier analysis of roughly 590 of the donors excluded sequences that lacked an unambiguous match to a single V gene segment. An earlier analysis of 500 to 700 of the donors classified V segments as functional when productive rearrangements were above 56.7% and as segregating when the standard deviation between donors was above 5%. A statistical classification framework was built for diagnosing cytomegalovirus status from the catalog of TCR beta chain sequences. A later analysis assigned V and J genes by comparing TCR nucleotide sequences with IMGT/GENE-DB human TR gene sequences. The TCRdist pipeline was used in a later analysis to assign CDR3 sequences and most-parsimonious VDJ recombination scenarios. In a later analysis, each TCR beta chain was defined by its CDR3 amino acid sequence together with its V-gene family, and reads without a unique V-gene family were excluded. In a later analysis, around 650 highly shared, low-generation-probability nucleotide sequences were removed to address suspected cross-contamination and a sequencing artifact. For each public chain, a later analysis derived a clonal expansion index from normalized ranks of inferred template counts within each repertoire. In a later analysis, generation probabilities were computed using a VDJ recombination model fitted to out-of-frame rearrangements, and the results were checked against IGoR. In a later analysis, TCR-TCR, TCR-HLA and TCR-CMV co-occurrence was scored with hypergeometric tests, and a repertoire-size bias correction was applied to TCR pairs. False discovery rates were estimated in a later analysis by permuting HLA or CMV assignments 20 times. In a later analysis, co-occurring TCRs were grouped with DBSCAN, and TCRdist sequence similarity was added when clustering was performed within HLA-allele-positive subsets. Repertoires with fewer than 30,000 or more than 120,000 public chains, plus five repertoires with anomalous nucleotide sharing, were excluded from co-occurrence clustering. TCRdb carries this immuneACCESS record with in-frame sequences only. Its versions omit some clonotypes, under half of them owing to an unresolved V gene in the studies checked, with the rest unexplained. The V and J calls and the clone size are those of that table, but D and trimming were determined from the DNA. For this sample the table gives about 120,000 clones, of which roughly three quarters were detected only once. Of the sample, about 12% falls within the top ten clones.

Concerning this clone itself: Its cognate antigen has yet to be identified. Within one base of it there is no much larger clone, and no base qualities were kept.

The germline V gene yields LGHNT for CDR1 and FRNRAP for CDR2. The V end gives up 5 bases and the J end 4 bases, leaving 7 bases in the junction not matched to a gene. From the cysteine through the phenylalanine, the CDR3 covers 14 amino acids. Kept here is only the CDR3 DNA, which spans 42 bases and is read in frame from base 1. Findings and caveats that apply to the study as a whole: In vitro tests confirmed that three of the cytomegalovirus-associated TCR beta chains recognize cytomegalovirus antigens. Because counts were too low, seventeen rarely observed V segments, including chromosome 9 orphons, were excluded from the earlier analysis of some 540 of the donors. Some IMGT-functional V segments, including TRBV6-2 and TRBV6-3, could not be told apart with the 87-base-pair reads, so those segments were excluded. Linkage disequilibrium might explain the correlated functional status among segregating V segments, but an unknown experimental factor could not be ruled out. Broadly in line with IMGT annotations, most TCR beta V segments showed up in productive rearrangements about 87% or about 30% of the time in an earlier analysis of approximately 640 of the donors. In a later analysis, HLA-associated TCR beta chains were found to be more clonally expanded and to have lower generation probabilities than equally common non-associated chains. This cohort had only TCR beta chains sequenced, and the lack of alpha or paired-chain data limited which features could be detected. Cytomegalovirus status was reported to be diagnosed by the classifier with high specificity and sensitivity in both the original and validation cohorts. A further reported finding was that TCR beta sequences accurately predicted the HLA-A and HLA-B alleles for most subjects in the first cohort. Most TCR sequences were observed very rarely across donors, whereas some public TCRs were present in many individuals. A cluster of highly shared sequence variants was judged likely to be a technical artifact of the sequencing pipeline. Assigning TCR associations to individual alleles was difficult when HLA alleles, especially DR and DQ, strongly co-occurred. V-gene and J-gene trimming of TCR beta chains was associated with a missense DCLRE1C variant in a later genetic analysis, and the association was replicated in an independent cohort. A later genetic analysis reported fewer N-insertions in productive TCRs among donors in an Asian-associated ancestry cluster than the approximately 700-donor mean. According to a later analysis, parvovirus B19, influenza, CMV and Epstein-Barr virus appeared linked to several top co-occurrence clusters. At a false discovery rate of 0.05, a later analysis linked some 18,000 TCR beta sequences to specific HLA alleles. Immune exposure information for the cohort was limited to CMV serostatus. Sequencing depth was assumed to be roughly uniform across donors in the presence/absence analyses, though that assumption may not hold. A later analysis found that most CMV-associated TCR beta chains appeared HLA-restricted, with HLA associations seemingly driven largely by CMV exposure. A total of 150 to 200 TCR beta chains were listed by the study as associated with cytomegalovirus. The authors suggested that the approach could potentially be extended to other disease states and immunological phenotypes. HLA typing was unavailable for some donors at each locus, so association tests used only the typed subset. According to a later analysis, TCR association rates differed among HLA loci, with DRB1 alleles showing the most associated TCRs and HLA-C alleles showing the fewest.

The V and J segments used are TRBV12-5 and TRBJ2-7; 8 bases in the junction line up with TRBD1. Sequencing was done on a sample of PBMCs. The receptor comes from a woman between 40 and 55 years old in good health and CMV-seropositive. The CDR3: CASGPGQGLYEQYF. Here is the DNA: TGTGCTAGTGGTCCAGGACAGGGCCTTTACGAGCAGTACTTC. With the portions outside the CDR3 filled from the reference TRBV12-5 and TRBJ2-7 genes, the complete variable region becomes DARVTQTPRHKVTEMGQEVTMRCQPILGHNTVFWYRQTMMQGLELLAYFRNRAPLDDSGMPKDRFSAEMPDATLATLKIQPSEPRDSAVYFCASGPGQGLYEQYFGPGTRLTVT.